This T cell receptor (beta chain) originates from a study of CD8+CD57+ T cells in acquired aplastic anemia. Looking at the study overall: On average, healthy donors gave around 10 million reads for CD4+ cells.

The table lists this clonotype with many counts. The template for TCR beta VDJ and CDR3 sequence profiling was genomic DNA. TCRdb re-called the reads through MiXCR, storing one row per CDR3 protein. The table has about 110,000 distinct CDR3 sequences, approximately 48% seen once. Trimming stripped 5 bases from V and 2 bases from J, with 16 bases between. The CDR3 totals 15 residues. From germline, CDR1 is SGHRS and CDR2 YFSETQ. The sequenced material came from sorted CD4+, CD8+, or CD8+CD57+ T cells (not recorded which) from PBMCs. The chain couples TRBV5-1 to TRBJ2-5; a possible D gene is TRBD2 (6 bases). The clonotype comes from a human donor in good health, serving as a control. The CDR3 nucleotides read TGCGCCAGCAGACAGGAGGGACTCCCTCAAGAGACCCAGTACTTC. The encoded protein is CASRQEGLPQETQYF.